These 28 T cell receptor beta chains originate from one sample sequenced in a study of T cell responses to AZD1222 COVID-19 vaccine. Using immunoSEQ multiplex PCR, the repertoire was profiled, and TCRdb retains in-frame clones only, with some absent. The repertoire holds around 110,000 clones, with around 92% as singletons. This specimen consisted of peripheral blood, obtained 28 days after the second AZD1222 dose. The source is an adult who received the AZD1222 COVID-19 vaccine.

A single count supports this clone. V is TRBV5-8 and J is TRBJ2-7, with TRBD1 matching 7 bases. CDR3 size: 16 residues. V was pared by 0 bases and J by 3 bases, with 9 bases of the junction left unmatched. Germline V gives CDR1 SGHTS, CDR2 YDEGEE. CDR3 DNA sequence: TGTGCCAGCAGCTTGGGTGGCCGGGACAGAGGCTACGAGCAGTACTTC. Translating it yields CASSLGGRDRGYEQYF.

This sequence joins TRBV6-1 and TRBJ2-5, with D possibly TRBD2 on 5 matching bases. This CDR3 has 15 amino acids. Germline V gene lookup returns CDR1 MNHNS and CDR2 SASEGT. Trimming removed 0 bases at V and 5 bases at J, with 13 bases between. The CDR3 is CASSEALLRGETQYF. CDR3 sequence (DNA): TGTGCCAGCAGTGAAGCGCTTCTAAGAGGGGAGACCCAGTACTTC.

This sequence joins TRBV29-1 and TRBJ2-3; maybe TRBD2 (6 bases). Trimming pared 4 bases from V and 2 bases from J, leaving 10 bases between. This CDR3 comprises 13 residues. The germline V gene encodes CDR1 SQVTM and CDR2 ANQGSEA. DNA of the CDR3: TGCAGCGTTGGGGGGACTTACACAGATACGCAGTATTTT. This encodes CSVGGTYTDTQYF.

The CDR3 DNA is TGTGCCAGCACCCTGGGGGTTTACAACACTGAAGCTTTCTTT. Residues: CASTLGVYNTEAFF. This chain joins TRBV11-2 and TRBJ1-1, with D perhaps TRBD1 (5 bases). The length of the CDR3 is 14 residues. The ends were cut back, 7 bases at V and 2 bases at J, with 14 bases in the middle. In germline, CDR1 is SGHAT, CDR2 FQNNGV. Drawing the rest from reference TRBV11-2 and TRBJ1-1, the complete variable domain is EAGVAQSPRYKIIEKRQSVAFWCNPISGHATLYWYQQILGQGPKLLIQFQNNGVVDDSQLPKDRFSAERLKGVDSTLKIQPAKLEDSAVYLCASTLGVYNTEAFFGQGTRLTVV.

V usage is TRBV18 and J usage is TRBJ1-2; D unclear. The V gene's germline CDR1 is KGHSH and CDR2 LQKENI. The V and J ends lost 3 bases and 4 bases respectively, with 6 bases between them. This CDR3 has 12 residues. The CDR3 DNA sequence: TGTGCCAGCTCACCGGAGGGCTATGGCTACACCTTC. Its protein product is CASSPEGYGYTF.

The chain carries TRBV28 and TRBJ1-2; no firm D call. The CDR3 is 15 amino acids. V dropped 5 bases and J dropped 4 bases, with 17 bases sitting between them. Germline V gene lookup returns CDR1 MDHEN and CDR2 SYDVKM. The CDR3 DNA reads as TGTGCCAGCAGTGTACAGCAAGGTCTTTCCTATGGCTACACCTTC. This codes for CASSVQQGLSYGYTF.

The chain links TRBV30 to TRBJ2-5; no clear D gene. CDR1 is GTSNPN and CDR2 is SVGIG in the germline V gene (reference sequence). The ends were cut back, 5 bases at V and 4 bases at J, with 14 bases in the middle. The CDR3 sequence is 13 residues long. In nucleotides, the CDR3 is TGTGCCTGGCAATACCAAGGTGGAGAGACCCAGTACTTC. It is translated as CAWQYQGGETQYF.

The chain couples TRBV27 to TRBJ1-1; D is possibly TRBD1 (6 bases). Trimming left V 2 bases short and J 4 bases short, with 11 bases between. There are 14 residues in the CDR3. Germline CDR1 and CDR2: MNHEY and SMNVEV (reference sequence). The CDR3 sequence: CASSLRGLVTEAFF. The CDR3 nucleotides read TGTGCCAGCAGTTTACGGGGGCTGGTCACTGAAGCTTTCTTT.

The chain links TRBV11-3 to TRBJ1-6; D remains unclear. V dropped 0 bases and J dropped 7 bases, with 4 bases sitting between them. Germline V gene lookup returns CDR1 SGHNT and CDR2 YENEEA. The CDR3 has 13 residues. CDR3 sequence: CASSLDQNSPLHF. The CDR3 region has the DNA TGTGCCAGCAGCTTAGATCAGAATTCACCCCTCCACTTT.

The V call is TRBV2, the J call TRBJ1-1; D unresolved. Per the germline V gene, CDR1 is SNHLY and CDR2 is FYNNEI. The CDR3 loop spans 13 amino acids. The germline V and J ends were trimmed by 10 bases and 4 bases, with 16 bases remaining between them. CDR3 DNA: TGTGCCAACATACGGGAGGTGGGCACTGAAGCTTTCTTT. As protein: CANIREVGTEAFF.

This clone was counted a few times. The chain combines TRBV4-3 with TRBJ2-6, with D uncertain. Trimming removed 1 base at V and 4 bases at J, with 2 bases between. In germline, CDR1 is LGHNA, CDR2 YSLEER. This CDR3 spans 13 amino acids. In DNA form, the CDR3 reads TGCGCCAGCAGCCAAGCCGGGGCCAACGTCCTGACTTTC. It encodes CASSQAGANVLTF.

The chain carries TRBV11-3 and TRBJ2-1; 11 bases fit TRBD2. J gave up 3 bases and V 2 bases, and 6 bases lay outside the gene matches. This CDR3 region has 17 residues. Germline V gives CDR1 SGHNT, CDR2 YENEEA. CDR3 sequence: CASSLHGTSGSYNEQFF. As DNA, the CDR3 is TGTGCCAGCAGCTTACACGGGACTAGCGGAAGCTACAATGAGCAGTTCTTC.

The V and J genes are TRBV10-1 and TRBJ2-2, with TRBD2 identical over 7 bases. V dropped 0 bases and J dropped 3; count of bases not matched to a gene: 1. CDR1 is WNHNN and CDR2 is SYGVQD in the germline V gene (reference sequence). The CDR3 has 15 residues. The CDR3 is CASSESAGYTGELFF. The CDR3 DNA is TGCGCCAGCAGTGAGTCAGCGGGGTACACCGGGGAGCTGTTTTTT.

The chain has TRBV11-3 and TRBJ1-2; 9 bases are shared with TRBD1. The CDR3 is made up of 16 amino acids. V gave up 0 bases and J gave up 5 bases; unmatched junction bases: 7. Germline V lookup: CDR1 SGHNT, CDR2 YENEEA. CDR3 amino acids: CASSLDLGTGRYGYTF. DNA for the CDR3: TGTGCCAGCAGCTTAGATCTGGGGACAGGGCGGTATGGCTACACCTTC.

The gene calls are TRBV19 and TRBJ2-1; 7 bases match TRBD2. The V segment lost 3 bases and the J segment 9 bases; nucleotides outside the gene matches: 8. Germline values: CDR1 LNHDA, CDR2 SQIVND (reference sequence). The CDR3 has 14 amino acids. CDR3 coding DNA: TGTGCCAGTAGTATCGCGGGGGACGGCGGTGAGCAGTTCTTC. Translating gives CASSIAGDGGEQFF.

The rearrangement joins TRBV5-1 to TRBJ1-5, with a weak D call TRBD1 (6 bases). The CDR3 has 14 residues. Trimming removed 4 bases at V and 5 bases at J, with 13 bases between. Germline CDR1 is SGHRS and CDR2 is YFSETQ. CDR3 protein: CASSPLGHHQPQHF. In DNA form, the CDR3 reads TGCGCCAGCAGCCCCTTGGGACACCATCAGCCCCAGCATTTT.

V gene TRBV29-1 combines with J gene TRBJ2-7; 7 positions agree with TRBD1. This CDR3 has 15 residues. Germline V gene data show CDR1 as SQVTM and CDR2 as ANQGSEA. The V and J ends lost 6 bases and 2 bases, in that order; junction bases with no gene match: 13. CDR3 nucleotides: TGCAGCGTGGCCATCCCGGGACAGATCGCCTACGAGCAGTACTTC. Translated: CSVAIPGQIAYEQYF.

V gene TRBV6-5 combines with J gene TRBJ1-6, with D uncertain. The CDR3 covers 16 residues. Per germline, CDR1 MNHEY and CDR2 SVGAGI. V lost 0 bases and J lost 7, with 13 bases in between. The CDR3 spells CASSYSKNRANSPLHF. CDR3 in DNA: TGTGCCAGCAGTTACTCGAAGAACAGAGCAAATTCACCCCTCCACTTT.

The chain couples TRBV10-1 to TRBJ1-1; no clear D gene. The V gene lost 6 bases and the J gene lost 1 base, with 9 bases spanning the gap. CDR1 is WNHNN, CDR2 SYGVQD, per germline (reference sequence). CDR3 length: 13 amino acids. The CDR3: CASRQAGNTEAFF. The CDR3 region has the DNA TGCGCCAGCAGGCAGGCAGGGAACACTGAAGCTTTCTTT.

The rearrangement links TRBV5-1 to TRBJ1-1, with D maybe TRBD1 (5 bases). CDR3 length: 13 amino acids. Germline V lookup: CDR1 SGHRS, CDR2 YFSETQ. V dropped 3 bases and J dropped 3 bases, with 9 bases sitting between them. CDR3 in DNA: TGCGCCAGCAGCTCGGGGCAGCACACTGAAGCTTTCTTT. Protein product: CASSSGQHTEAFF.

This chain connects TRBV28 to TRBJ2-5; 8 bases are shared with TRBD2. Germline-derived CDR1 and CDR2 are MDHEN and SYDVKM. The CDR3 has 16 residues. The trim removed 4 bases at V and 2 bases at J, leaving 9 bases unmatched. The CDR3 protein is CASSSLAGTLQETQYF. DNA of the CDR3: TGTGCCAGCAGTTCCTTAGCGGGGACGTTACAAGAGACCCAGTACTTC.

The gene calls are TRBV19 and TRBJ2-3; no definite D call. V was cut by 7 bases and J by 6 bases, with 17 bases left in between. This CDR3 is 14 amino acids long. Germline assignment: CDR1 LNHDA and CDR2 SQIVND (reference sequence). For the CDR3, the DNA is TGTGCCAGTAAAGCGAGGCCGGGCGCGGATACGCAGTATTTT. It encodes CASKARPGADTQYF. The whole variable domain, remainder taken from reference TRBV19 and TRBJ2-3, is DGGITQSPKYLFRKEGQNVTLSCEQNLNHDAMYWYRQDPGQGLRLIYYSQIVNDFQKGDIAEGYSVSREKKESFPLTVTSAQKNPTAFYLCASKARPGADTQYFGPGTRLTVL.

The chain couples TRBV4-1 to TRBJ1-5; 9 bases fit TRBD1. Germline loops: CDR1 MGHRA, CDR2 YSYEKL. This CDR3 has 15 amino acids. Losses at the gene ends were 4 bases for V and 4 bases for J; bases not matched to a gene: 5. In nucleotides, the CDR3 is TGCGCCAGCAGCCGGGGACAGGGTAGGAATCAGCCCCAGCATTTT. As protein: CASSRGQGRNQPQHF.

J is TRBJ1-4 and V is TRBV6-6; D unresolved. Germline CDR1 reads MNHNY; CDR2 reads SVGAGI (reference sequence). CDR3 length: 16 residues. V lost 4 bases, J lost 10 bases, and 22 bases lay in between. The chain's CDR3 is CASSSDGPDSGRKLFF. The CDR3 DNA reads as TGTGCCAGCAGTTCCGACGGACCCGACTCGGGGAGAAAACTGTTTTTT.

The rearrangement joins TRBV30 to TRBJ2-1; 7 bases map to TRBD1. V lost 3 bases to trimming and J lost 9 bases; unmatched junction nucleotides: 8. Germline assignment: CDR1 GTSNPN and CDR2 SVGIG (reference sequence). CDR3 length equals 13 residues. CDR3 protein: CAWRTTGIGEQFF. The CDR3 bases are TGTGCCTGGAGGACGACAGGGATCGGTGAGCAGTTCTTC.

This clone showed up just once. The V call is TRBV19, the J call TRBJ1-6, with unresolved D. The germline V gene encodes CDR1 LNHDA and CDR2 SQIVND (reference sequence). This CDR3 spans 13 amino acids. V gave up 5 bases and J gave up 7 bases, with 9 bases separating them. The CDR3 spells CASSRGRNSPLHF. The CDR3 DNA follows: TGTGCCAGTAGTCGTGGACGGAATTCACCCCTCCACTTT.

The genes are TRBV29-1 and TRBJ2-1; the D gene could be TRBD1 or TRBD2 (6 bases each). CDR3 length: 11 residues. V lost 7 bases and J lost 6, with 10 bases in between. The germline CDR1 and CDR2 sequences are SQVTM and ANQGSEA. Here the CDR3 reads CSGGGPNEQFF. CDR3 sequence (DNA): TGCAGCGGTGGGGGGCCCAATGAGCAGTTCTTC.

V usage is TRBV30 and J usage is TRBJ1-3; maybe TRBD1 (6 bases). The germline V gene encodes CDR1 GTSNPN and CDR2 SVGIG (reference sequence). The CDR3 extends over 14 amino acids. The V end was cut by 2 bases, the J end by 7 bases, with 15 bases between. The CDR3 DNA sequence: TGTGCCTGGAGTATTACAGGGTTTCGTAACACCATATATTTT. Translated, it gives CAWSITGFRNTIYF.